This TCR beta chain was captured by sequencing in a study of ipilimumab plus nivolumab after autologous stem cell transplantation. Study context: Median doses per patient: about five ipilimumab, about eight nivolumab.

The CDR3 is made up of 14 amino acids. Trimming left V 5 bases short and J 8 bases short, with 16 bases between. Germline CDR1 reads SEHNR; CDR2 reads FQNEAQ (reference sequence). Method: immunoSEQ multiplex PCR; TCRdb's copy keeps in-frame clones and lacks some. The table includes 15,000 to 20,000 clones, 81% detected once. Specimen: PBMCs, collected in a trial of ipilimumab plus nivolumab as post-transplant consolidation. The J gene is TRBJ2-1, the V gene TRBV7-9; maybe TRBD1 (8 bases). The sequence was obtained from a male donor with diffuse large B-cell lymphoma. CDR3 nucleotides: TGTGCCAGCAGCGAGAGGACAGGGAGGGATGAGCAGTTCTTC. Translating it yields CASSERTGRDEQFF.